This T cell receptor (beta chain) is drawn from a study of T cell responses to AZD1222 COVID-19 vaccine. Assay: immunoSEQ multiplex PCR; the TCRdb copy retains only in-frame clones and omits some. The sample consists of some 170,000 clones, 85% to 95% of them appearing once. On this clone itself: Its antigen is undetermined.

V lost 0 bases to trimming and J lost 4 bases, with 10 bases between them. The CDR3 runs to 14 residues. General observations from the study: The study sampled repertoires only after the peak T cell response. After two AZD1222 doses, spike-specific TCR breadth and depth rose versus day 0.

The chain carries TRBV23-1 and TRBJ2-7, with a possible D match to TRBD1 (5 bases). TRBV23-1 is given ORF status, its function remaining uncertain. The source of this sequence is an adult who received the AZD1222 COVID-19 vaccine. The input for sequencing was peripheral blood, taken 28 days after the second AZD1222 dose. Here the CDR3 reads CASSQSGPNYEQYF. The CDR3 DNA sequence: TGCGCCAGCAGTCAATCGGGGCCGAATTACGAGCAGTACTTC.